This T cell receptor beta chain was retrieved from a study of cytomegalovirus exposure and HLA in healthy donors. Researchers ran the PCR with 60 Vbeta and 13 Jbeta primers. Only in-frame clones appear in the TCRdb table, and some are missing; sequencing was by immunoSEQ multiplex PCR. The sample carries about 100,000 clones, approximately 75% recorded once. Germline CDR1 and CDR2: SGHTA and FQGTGA. This CDR3 region has 13 residues. Trimming took off 7 bases at V and 3 bases at J, with 12 bases between the two ends. This clone was counted only a few times. Sequenced sample: PBMCs. The chain links TRBV7-3 to TRBJ1-1, with D perhaps TRBD1 (5 bases). This receptor was obtained from a woman in her 70s in good health and CMV-seropositive. CDR3 protein: CASTPGRDTEAFF. The DNA of the CDR3 is TGTGCCAGCACCCCCGGCAGGGACACTGAAGCTTTCTTT.